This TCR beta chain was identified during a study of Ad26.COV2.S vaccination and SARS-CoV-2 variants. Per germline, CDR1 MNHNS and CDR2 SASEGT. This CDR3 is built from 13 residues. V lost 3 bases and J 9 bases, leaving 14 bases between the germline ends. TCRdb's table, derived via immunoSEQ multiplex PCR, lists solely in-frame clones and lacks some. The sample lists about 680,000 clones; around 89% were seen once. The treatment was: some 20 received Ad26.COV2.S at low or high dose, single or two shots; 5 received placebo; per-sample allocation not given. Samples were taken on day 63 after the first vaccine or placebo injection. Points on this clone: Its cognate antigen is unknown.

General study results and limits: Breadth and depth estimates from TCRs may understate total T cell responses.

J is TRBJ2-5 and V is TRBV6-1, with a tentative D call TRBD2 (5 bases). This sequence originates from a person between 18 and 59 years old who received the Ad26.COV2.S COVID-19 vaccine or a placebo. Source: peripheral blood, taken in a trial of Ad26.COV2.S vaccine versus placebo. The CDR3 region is CASSEDHPRAQYF. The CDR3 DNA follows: TGTGCCAGCAGTGAGGACCATCCGAGGGCCCAGTACTTC.